The clone carrying this T cell receptor beta chain was seen a handful of times. Its specificity is not known. 60 Vbeta and 13 Jbeta primers were used in PCR. The repertoire was sequenced with immunoSEQ multiplex PCR; TCRdb's copy has only in-frame clones and lacks some. This sample has about 130,000 clones; under 12% occur once, and the top ten carry around 4.6%. The data belong to a study of cytomegalovirus exposure and HLA in healthy donors. Broader study findings: The authors excluded some V segments, including TRBV6-2 and TRBV6-3, as indistinguishable. According to a later analysis, most TCR beta chains associated with CMV appeared HLA-restricted. While the bulk of TCR sequences proved rare, some public TCRs turned up in many donors. The authors enumerated over 150 TCR beta chains as linked to cytomegalovirus.

V was pared by 0 bases and J by 0 bases, with 8 bases between. The CDR3 runs 15 residues. Germline lookup yields CDR1 MNHEY and CDR2 SVGAGI. The sequencing input was PBMCs. The receptor's source is a woman aged 18-35 years in good health and CMV-seropositive. The chain joins TRBV6-5 to TRBJ1-2; D unclear. CDR3 loop: CASSYSWQANYGYTF. The CDR3 DNA is TGTGCCAGCAGTTACTCCTGGCAGGCTAACTATGGCTACACCTTC.